What follows are 8 T cell receptor beta chains derived from one specimen sequenced in a study of T and B cells in COVID-19 patients. BIOMED2 TRB-A/B primer pools were used in multiplex TRB PCR. Using its own MiXCR run on the multiplex PCR reads, TCRdb lists one record per CDR3 protein. This table has 15,000 or so distinct CDR3 sequences, about 30% appearing once. Blood genomic DNA input for TRB amplification was about 240-550 ng. The sample taken for sequencing was blood. Receptors originate from a human donor who had recovered from COVID-19.

The table lists this clonotype with many counts. The V call is TRBV12-3 or TRBV12-4, the J call TRBJ2-3; D could derive from TRBD1 or TRBD2 (6 bases each). The CDR3 sequence is 19 residues long. Trimming removed 5 bases at V and 0 bases at J, with 24 bases between. The CDR3 sequence is CASSEGGQGWGFSTDTQYF. For the CDR3, the DNA is TGTGCCAGCAGTGAAGGGGGGCAGGGATGGGGATTTAGCACAGATACGCAGTATTTT.

This clonotype was detected only a few times. This rearrangement joins TRBV7-9 to TRBJ2-2; D ambiguous. V shed 1 base and J shed 3 bases, with 9 bases lying between them. The CDR3 runs to 15 residues. CDR1 is SEHNR, CDR2 FQNEAQ, per germline (reference sequence). The CDR3 sequence: CASSLVNSDTGELFF. CDR3 nucleotides: TGTGCCAGCAGCTTAGTTAACTCAGACACCGGGGAGCTGTTTTTT. The entire variable domain, with the rest obtained from reference TRBV7-9 and TRBJ2-2, is as follows: DTGVSQNPRHKITKRGQNVTFRCDPISEHNRLYWYRQTLGQGPEFLTYFQNEAQLEKSRLLSDRFSAERPKGSFSTLEIQRTEQGDSAMYLCASSLVNSDTGELFFGEGSRLTVL.

The chain has TRBV5-1 and TRBJ2-7, with D tentatively TRBD1 (5 bases). CDR1 is SGHRS, CDR2 YFSETQ, per germline. This CDR3 is 15 amino acids long. V gave up 0 bases and J gave up 6 bases, with 16 bases separating them. The chain's CDR3 is CASSLEGLPWGEQYF. Written as DNA, the CDR3 is TGCGCCAGCAGCTTGGAGGGGCTCCCCTGGGGCGAGCAGTACTTC.

This chain connects TRBV7-2 to TRBJ2-7; D is ambiguous. Germline V gene lookup returns CDR1 SGHTA and CDR2 FQGNSA. V was clipped by 3 bases and J by 0 bases, with 9 bases between them. This CDR3 has 14 amino acids. DNA of the CDR3: TGTGCCAGCAGCTTGCAGGAAAGCTCCTACGAGCAGTACTTC. It is translated as CASSLQESSYEQYF.

This clonotype was seen ten or more times. The V call is TRBV18, the J call TRBJ2-7, with no clear D. V lost 0 bases, J lost 2 bases, and 2 bases lay in between. This CDR3 is 12 amino acids long. CDR1 and CDR2 from the germline V gene are KGHSH and LQKENI. CDR3 DNA sequence: TGTGCCAGCTCACCACCGACCTACGAGCAGTACTTC. Translating it yields CASSPPTYEQYF.

This clonotype was counted only a few times. This chain uses TRBV7-2 with TRBJ2-1; D unclear. CDR3 length: 14 residues. The germline CDR1 and CDR2 sequences are SGHTA and FQGNSA. The V end was cut by 5 bases, the J end by 9 bases, with 17 bases between. The CDR3 DNA follows: TGTGCCAGCAGCCTAGTCCGACGGACGGTTGAGCAGTTCTTC. It yields the protein CASSLVRRTVEQFF.

This clonotype was recorded a few times. This chain links TRBV11-2 with TRBJ2-5; the match to TRBD2 covers 9 bases. The ends lost 5 bases at V and 3 bases at J; junction bases unmatched: 4. The CDR3 has 14 residues. In germline, CDR1 is SGHAT, CDR2 FQNNGV. DNA of the CDR3: TGTGCCAGCAGCCCCCGACTAGCGGAAGAGACCCAGTACTTC. Translation gives CASSPRLAEETQYF.

CDR3 amino acids: CASSYAGEYYEQYF. The CDR3 DNA sequence: TGTGCCAGCAGTTACGCGGGAGAGTACTACGAGCAGTACTTC. The J gene is TRBJ2-7, the V gene TRBV6-5; TRBD2 matches 7 bases. The V and J ends lost 2 bases and 3 bases, in that order; junction bases with no gene match: 4. The CDR3 is made up of 14 amino acids. Germline CDR1 MNHEY, CDR2 SVGAGI.